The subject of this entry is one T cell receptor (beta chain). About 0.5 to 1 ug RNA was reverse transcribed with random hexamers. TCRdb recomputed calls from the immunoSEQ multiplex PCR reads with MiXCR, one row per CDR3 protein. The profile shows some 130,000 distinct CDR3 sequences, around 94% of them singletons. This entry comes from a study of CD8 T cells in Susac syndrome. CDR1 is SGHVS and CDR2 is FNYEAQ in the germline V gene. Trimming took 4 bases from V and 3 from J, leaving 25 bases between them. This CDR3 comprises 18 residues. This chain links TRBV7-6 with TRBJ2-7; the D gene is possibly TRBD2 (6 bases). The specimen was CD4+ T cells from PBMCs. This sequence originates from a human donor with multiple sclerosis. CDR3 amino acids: CASSSGGEAGSQFYEQYF. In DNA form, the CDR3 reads TGTGCCAGCAGCTCCGGGGGAGAGGCAGGGAGTCAGTTCTACGAGCAGTACTTC. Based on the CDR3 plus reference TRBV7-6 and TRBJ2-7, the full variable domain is GAGVSQSPRYKVTKRGQDVALRCDPISGHVSLYWYRQALGQGPEFLTYFNYEAQQDKSGLPNDRFSAERPEGSISTLTIQRTEQRDSAMYRCASSSGGEAGSQFYEQYFGPGTRLTVT.